The 9 T cell receptor beta chains in this list originate from one sample, sequenced in a study of T-cell memory formation after mild COVID-19. One entry per CDR3 protein, called by TCRdb with MiXCR from the 5' RACE reads. This sample yields about 300,000 distinct CDR3 sequences, of which around 19% are seen a single time; 20% to 25% belongs to the top ten. The sequencing sample was made of PBMCs or a T cell subset sorted from them (not recorded which). The receptors here all came from a man younger than 30 who had mild COVID-19 (a few samples of this study predate the infection). Cell type and time point are not known.

This clonotype was observed a handful of times. The chain carries TRBV20-1 and TRBJ2-2; 7 bases agree with TRBD2. This CDR3 is 14 amino acids long. Germline V CDR1 and CDR2: DFQATT, SNEGSKA (reference sequence). The ends lost 2 bases at V and 5 bases at J; junction bases unmatched: 5. This CDR3 reads CSARPAGVTGELFF. Written as DNA, the CDR3 is TGCAGTGCTAGACCCGCGGGGGTTACCGGGGAGCTGTTTTTT.

V and J are TRBV4-3 and TRBJ2-5, with 10 bases identical to TRBD2. This CDR3 region has 15 residues. The germline gives CDR1 LGHNA, CDR2 YSLEER. Trimming removed 1 base from V and 5 bases from J; junction bases left unmatched: 4. The CDR3 DNA reads as TGCGCCAGCAGCCAAGGTGCTAGCGGGGGTGAGACCCAGTACTTC. As protein: CASSQGASGGETQYF.

This clonotype has only a few counts. The chain uses TRBV28 and TRBJ2-2; tentatively, D is TRBD2 (6 bases). Germline lookup yields CDR1 MDHEN and CDR2 SYDVKM. The CDR3 length is 15 residues. Trimming shortened V by 4 bases and J by 2 bases, and 11 bases separated the two germline ends. The CDR3 spells CASSSRRGNTGELFF. CDR3 coding DNA: TGTGCCAGCAGTTCTCGGCGGGGCAACACCGGGGAGCTGTTTTTT.

This chain joins TRBV5-1 and TRBJ2-7; 12 nucleotides agree with TRBD2. Trimming took 0 bases from V and 2 from J; bases not matched to a gene: 6. Germline V lookup: CDR1 SGHRS, CDR2 YFSETQ. This CDR3 is built from 17 residues. The CDR3 region is CASSLAASGGATYEQYF. In DNA, the CDR3 is TGCGCCAGCAGCTTGGCGGCTAGCGGGGGGGCCACCTACGAGCAGTACTTC.

In its sample, this clonotype was seen many times. The chain combines TRBV12-3 or TRBV12-4 with TRBJ2-5; 7 bases map to TRBD2. With V trimmed by 3 bases and J by 10 bases, 11 bases remained unmatched. This CDR3 is 14 amino acids long. CDR3 bases: TGTGCCAGCAGTTTGAGCGGGAACAGCCACGGCCAGTACTTC. Translated, it gives CASSLSGNSHGQYF.

In its sample, this clonotype was seen a few times. The chain employs TRBV7-9 and TRBJ1-6; unclear D gene. The germline gives CDR1 SEHNR, CDR2 FQNEAQ (reference sequence). The CDR3 is made up of 11 amino acids. V lost 5 bases to trimming and J lost 11 bases, with 7 bases between them. The CDR3 protein is CASSTGAPLHF. CDR3 in DNA: TGTGCCAGCAGCACCGGGGCACCCCTCCACTTT.

This clonotype was detected only a few times. The rearrangement uses TRBV5-1 and TRBJ1-2; 8 bases fit TRBD1. Germline V gene sequence: CDR1 SGHRS, CDR2 YFSETQ. The junction had 9 bases not matched to a gene; V was cut back by 3 bases and J by 2 bases. The length of the CDR3 is 16 residues. CDR3 amino acids: CASSSDGTGENYGYTF. CDR3 sequence (DNA): TGCGCCAGCAGCTCGGACGGGACAGGCGAAAACTATGGCTACACCTTC.

V usage is TRBV28 and J usage is TRBJ2-3; D perhaps matches TRBD1 (6 bases). In germline, CDR1 is MDHEN, CDR2 SYDVKM. The CDR3 is 16 residues long. Trimming removed 4 bases at V and 0 bases at J, with 14 bases between. Written as DNA, the CDR3 is TGTGCCAGCAGTTCCCCCGGGACACTGAGCACAGATACGCAGTATTTT. It specifies CASSSPGTLSTDTQYF.

This clonotype was observed a few times. The chain uses TRBV29-1 and TRBJ2-5, with D tentatively TRBD1 (6 bases). CDR1 and CDR2 (germline): SQVTM, ANQGSEA. This CDR3 has 14 residues. V shed 7 bases and J shed 3 bases, with 18 bases lying between them. Written as DNA, the CDR3 is TGCAGCGCACGGGGACAAGAAAGGGAAGAGACCCAGTACTTC. Its protein product is CSARGQEREETQYF. The full variable domain, rest sourced from reference TRBV29-1 and TRBJ2-5, is SAVISQKPSRDICQRGTSLTIQCQVDSQVTMMFWYRQQPGQSLTLIATANQGSEATYESGFVIDKFPISRPNLTFSTLTVSNMSPEDSSIYLCSARGQEREETQYFGPGTRLLVL.